This T cell receptor beta chain was profiled in a study of cytomegalovirus exposure and HLA in healthy donors. With V trimmed by 6 bases and J by 9 bases, 7 bases remained unmatched. The CDR3 sequence is 14 residues long. Germline-derived CDR1 and CDR2 are MNHNS and SASEGT. Findings and limits, study-wide: In vitro, a few CMV-associated chains proved specific for CMV antigens. Later, an analysis found that common viral pathogens appeared to be linked with several of the most significant clusters. Presence/absence analyses rested on an assumption that sequencing depth was roughly uniform across donors.

The PCR used 60 Vbeta and 13 Jbeta primers. TCRdb's copy holds only in-frame clones and misses some; the assay was immunoSEQ multiplex PCR. The sample holds about 120,000 clones, 70% to 75% seen once. On this clone itself: Its specificity is not known.

The sequencing input was PBMCs. V gene TRBV6-1 combines with J gene TRBJ1-6; 8 nucleotides align to TRBD1. The receptor was derived from a woman between 18 and 30 years old in good health and CMV-seronegative. The CDR3 nucleotides are TGTGCCAGCAGCGACGGACAGGGAGGTTCACCCCTCCACTTT. As protein: CASSDGQGGSPLHF.